This T cell receptor beta chain was identified during a study of regulatory T cells in long-lasting Graves disease. The CDR3 has 16 residues. V was clipped by 4 bases and J by 3 bases, with 17 bases between them. CDR1 is MDHEN and CDR2 is SYDVKM in the germline V gene. As to time point: newly diagnosed GD, antithyroid drugs for less than 3 months. From RNA extracted from PBMCs, the TCR library was made. Findings and limits, study-wide: Persistent patients had a count of shared public clonotypes (approximately 3,000) that exceeded that of new patients (around 960).

This clonotype was picked up many times. Its antigen is not identified. Arm-PCR of CDR3 regions and iRepertoire HTBI primers were the basis on which TCR beta libraries were built. From the multiplex PCR reads, TCRdb called clonotypes with MiXCR, one entry per CDR3 protein. Counted here are 400,000 to 500,000 distinct CDR3 sequences, roughly 15% occurring once; the ten biggest clones make up under 20%. This same sample was also taken into another study, of T cells in Graves' hyperthyroidism and ophthalmopathy.

The receptor was derived from a woman between 50 and 59 years old with Graves disease. The genes are TRBV28 and TRBJ2-3; TRBD2 is a possible D gene (6 bases). Material: peripheral blood mononuclear cells (PBMCs), obtained at new diagnosis, from a patient treated with antithyroid drugs. CDR3 sequence: CASSSWRLEGTDTQYF. The CDR3 region has the DNA TGTGCCAGCAGTTCTTGGCGACTAGAAGGGACAGATACGCAGTATTTT.